This is a list of T cell receptor beta chains from one sample in a study of CD8 T cells in ankylosing spondylitis. One entry per CDR3 protein results from TCRdb running MiXCR on the 5' RACE reads. The table shows approximately 540,000 distinct CDR3 sequences, with over 9.5% occurring only once. The sequencing input was blood, either unsorted or a sorted T cell fraction (not recorded which). Receptor source: a male donor with ankylosing spondylitis. Both conserved end residues are part of each CDR3. Each record gives: J gene, V gene, clone size, D gene, CDR3 length, CDR3 protein, CDR3 DNA. A D gene is named only where the DNA matches it firmly. Size is stated for part of the rows, as once, few or many counts, or as a class when the clone is expanded.

>TRBJ2-1|TRBV29-1|few|TRBD1|13
CSVVRTGGNEQFF
TGCAGCGTTGTACGGACAGGCGGGAATGAGCAGTTCTTC
>TRBJ1-4|TRBV12-3/TRBV12-4|NA|NA|12
CASGRGGGKLFF
TGTGCCAGCGGGAGGGGCGGTGGAAAACTGTTTTTT
>TRBJ2-7|TRBV5-6|few|NA|13
CASSLYLSYEQYF
TGTGCCAGCAGCTTGTACCTATCCTACGAGCAGTACTTC
>TRBJ2-3|TRBV29-1|few|TRBD2|14
CSVEPSGNTDTQYF
TGCAGCGTTGAACCTAGCGGTAACACAGATACGCAGTATTTT
>TRBJ1-2|TRBV7-2|many|NA|13
CASSLGLNYGYTF
TGTGCCAGCAGTTTAGGGCTAAACTATGGCTACACCTTC
>TRBJ1-1|TRBV6-1|few|TRBD1|15
CASSRTGQPNTEAFF
TGTGCCAGCAGTCGAACGGGACAGCCGAACACTGAAGCTTTCTTT
>TRBJ2-4|TRBV4-1|NA|TRBD2|21
CASTPRSPGLAGALSKNIQYF
TGCGCCAGCACCCCAAGATCCCCGGGACTAGCGGGAGCCCTATCCAAAAACATTCAGTACTTC
>TRBJ2-7|TRBV5-1|many|NA|14
CASSLGSYSYEQYF
TGCGCCAGCAGCTTAGGCAGTTACTCCTACGAGCAGTACTTC
>TRBJ1-1|TRBV11-2|NA|TRBD1|14
CASGAVTGGTEAFF
TGTGCCAGCGGAGCCGTGACAGGGGGAACTGAAGCTTTCTTT
>TRBJ2-3|TRBV12-3/TRBV12-4|many|TRBD2|18
CASSLPSGSARITDTQYF
TGTGCCAGCAGTTTACCTAGCGGGAGTGCTCGGATCACAGATACGCAGTATTTT
>TRBJ2-1|TRBV10-3|NA|NA|15
CAISSGESAYNEQFF
TGTGCCATCAGTTCAGGGGAGTCGGCCTACAATGAGCAGTTCTTC
>TRBJ1-2|TRBV12-3/TRBV12-4|NA|NA|14
CASSLAIQGYGYTF
TGTGCCAGCAGTTTAGCGATACAGGGATATGGCTACACCTTC
>TRBJ2-1|TRBV5-1|NA|TRBD2|16
CASSLAIRLAGVEQFF
TGCGCCAGCAGCTTGGCGATTCGGCTAGCGGGAGTTGAGCAGTTCTTC
>TRBJ1-2|TRBV15|many|NA|15
CATSRDFGGNYGYTF
TGTGCCACCAGCAGAGATTTCGGGGGCAACTATGGCTACACCTTC
>TRBJ1-1|TRBV29-1|NA|NA|12
CSVVWENTEAFF
TGCAGCGTTGTATGGGAGAACACTGAAGCTTTCTTT
>TRBJ2-1|TRBV27|many|TRBD1|15
CASSPRTGEYNEQFF
TGTGCCAGCAGCCCTAGGACAGGGGAATACAATGAGCAGTTCTTC
>TRBJ2-5|TRBV11-2|NA|NA|13
CASSYRTQETQYF
TGTGCCAGCAGCTACCGGACTCAAGAGACCCAGTACTTC
>TRBJ1-6|TRBV6-5|few|NA|14
CASSYRQEGSPLHF
TGTGCCAGCAGTTATCGGCAGGAGGGATCACCCCTCCACTTT
>TRBJ2-5|TRBV9|NA|NA|16
CASSTQPQGIGETQYF
TGTGCCAGCAGCACCCAACCACAGGGTATCGGGGAGACCCAGTACTTC
>TRBJ2-1|TRBV12-5|few|TRBD1|13
CASGVGQNNEQFF
TGTGCTAGTGGTGTGGGACAGAACAATGAGCAGTTCTTC
>TRBJ2-5|TRBV5-1|many|NA|14
CASSGTGEAETQYF
TGCGCCAGCAGCGGGACGGGAGAAGCAGAGACCCAGTACTTC
>TRBJ2-5|TRBV29-1|many|TRBD2|12
CSGGGGSETQYF
TGCAGTGGTGGGGGGGGTTCAGAGACCCAGTACTTC
>TRBJ2-1|TRBV6-2/TRBV6-3|NA|TRBD1|20
CASSYYISDRGCGPSGEQFF
TGTGCCAGCAGTTACTACATATCGGACAGGGGGTGCGGGCCTAGCGGGGAGCAGTTCTTC
>TRBJ2-3|TRBV7-9|NA|NA|14
CASSLVNRADTQYF
TGTGCCAGCAGCTTAGTAAACAGGGCAGATACGCAGTATTTT
>TRBJ1-1|TRBV7-9|few|NA|15
CASSFGNSWNTEAFF
TGTGCCAGCAGCTTCGGAAACAGTTGGAACACTGAAGCTTTCTTT
>TRBJ2-1|TRBV3-1|many|NA|14
CASSQDYSGGEQFF
TGTGCCAGCAGCCAAGATTACTCGGGCGGGGAGCAGTTCTTC
>TRBJ2-1|TRBV24-1|NA|NA|14
CATSDLQLSNEQFF
TGTGCCACCAGTGATCTACAGTTGAGCAATGAGCAGTTCTTC
>TRBJ1-2|TRBV2|NA|NA|13
CASSRTDNYGYTF
TGTGCCAGCAGTAGGACGGATAACTATGGCTACACCTTC
>TRBJ2-1|TRBV25-1|few|TRBD2|18
CATQWGSGSGIRYNEQFF
TGTGCCACCCAATGGGGTAGCGGGAGCGGTATTCGTTACAATGAGCAGTTCTTC
>TRBJ2-7|TRBV7-8|NA|NA|16
CASSLAGVGSVGEQYF
TGTGCCAGCAGCTTAGCGGGGGTAGGGTCGGTGGGCGAGCAGTACTTC
>TRBJ2-1|TRBV20-1|NA|NA|12
CSARDLYNEQFF
TGCAGTGCTAGAGATCTCTACAATGAGCAGTTCTTC
>TRBJ1-1|TRBV12-3/TRBV12-4|many|NA|14
CASSAGVDRAEAFF
TGTGCCAGCAGTGCCGGGGTCGATAGGGCTGAAGCTTTCTTT
>TRBJ2-4|TRBV20-1|NA|NA|15
CSARPRAVAKNIQYF
TGCAGTGCTCGCCCCAGGGCGGTAGCCAAAAACATTCAGTACTTC
>TRBJ2-1|TRBV12-3/TRBV12-4|NA|TRBD2|14
CASSPSGDYNEQFF
TGTGCCAGCAGTCCTAGCGGGGACTACAATGAGCAGTTCTTC
>TRBJ2-5|TRBV7-8|few|NA|14
CASSLVARRETQYF
TGTGCCAGCAGCTTAGTGGCTCGACGAGAGACCCAGTACTTC
>TRBJ2-1|TRBV20-1|few|TRBD2|14
CSAPGTSGSDEQFF
TGCAGTGCTCCCGGGACTAGCGGGAGCGATGAGCAGTTCTTC
>TRBJ2-7|TRBV7-6|NA|NA|12
CASSSFVGEQYF
TGTGCCAGCAGCAGCTTTGTTGGAGAGCAGTACTTC
>TRBJ2-7|TRBV11-2|many|NA|13
CASSLLRSYEQYF
TGTGCCAGCAGTCTACTCCGTTCCTACGAGCAGTACTTC
>TRBJ2-5|TRBV20-1|many|TRBD2|15
CSATRLAGGQETQYF
TGCAGTGCTACCCGACTAGCGGGAGGCCAAGAGACCCAGTACTTC
>TRBJ1-5|TRBV2|few|TRBD1|14
CASSRTGFNQPQHF
TGTGCCAGCAGTCGGACAGGGTTTAATCAGCCCCAGCATTTT
>TRBJ2-3|TRBV4-1|many|TRBD2|19
CASSLRTPEAGTSTDTQYF
TGCGCCAGCAGCCTCCGAACCCCGGAAGCGGGGACGAGCACAGATACGCAGTATTTT
>TRBJ2-5|TRBV14|NA|TRBD1|15
CASSGRTGVQETQYF
TGTGCCAGCAGCGGACGGACAGGGGTGCAAGAGACCCAGTACTTC
>TRBJ2-3|TRBV4-1|many|TRBD2|18
CASSQDRTRLSGTDTQYF
TGCGCCAGCAGCCAAGATAGGACTAGACTAAGCGGCACAGATACGCAGTATTTT
>TRBJ2-1|TRBV2|NA|NA|15
CASSDGTPGPNEQFF
TGTGCCAGCAGTGATGGGACACCGGGCCCAAATGAGCAGTTCTTC
>TRBJ2-2|TRBV5-6|NA|NA|13
CASSQRSTGELFF
TGTGCCAGCAGTCAGCGGAGCACCGGGGAGCTGTTTTTT
>TRBJ2-1|TRBV2|NA|TRBD1|18
CASSLGTVVVGVYNEQFF
TGTGCCAGCAGTCTCGGGACAGTGGTAGTAGGGGTCTACAATGAGCAGTTCTTC
>TRBJ1-1|TRBV5-1|many|TRBD1|14
CASSLPGQDSEAFF
TGCGCCAGCAGCTTGCCGGGACAGGACTCAGAAGCTTTCTTT
>TRBJ1-6|TRBV20-1|many|NA|15
CSAREGGLNNSPLHF
TGCAGTGCTAGAGAGGGGGGACTTAATAATTCACCCCTCCACTTT
>TRBJ2-1|TRBV5-1|NA|TRBD2|15
CASSPSGLAGDEQFF
TGCGCCAGCAGCCCTTCAGGACTAGCGGGAGATGAGCAGTTCTTC
>TRBJ1-3|TRBV5-1|few|TRBD1|18
CASSLELQGAGSGNTIYF
TGCGCCAGCAGCTTGGAACTCCAGGGGGCTGGGTCTGGAAACACCATATATTTT
>TRBJ2-3|TRBV12-3/TRBV12-4|many|TRBD1|15
CASSLGDRGTDTQYF
TGTGCCAGCAGCCTGGGGGACAGGGGCACAGATACGCAGTATTTT
>TRBJ2-1|TRBV3-1|NA|TRBD2|16
CASRLGLAGSYNEQFF
TGTGCCAGCAGACTAGGACTAGCGGGGTCCTACAATGAGCAGTTCTTC
>TRBJ1-1|TRBV30|few|NA|16
CAWSKQNPRVYGEAFF
TGTGCCTGGAGTAAACAGAACCCAAGGGTTTACGGTGAAGCTTTCTTT
>TRBJ2-6|TRBV20-1|NA|TRBD1|15
CSAKTGSTGANVLTF
TGCAGTGCCAAGACAGGGAGTACTGGGGCCAACGTCCTGACTTTC
>TRBJ1-2|TRBV7-9|NA|NA|12
CASSFSAYGYTF
TGTGCCAGCAGCTTTTCGGCCTATGGCTACACCTTC